Below are 15 T cell receptor beta chains sequenced from a single sample in a study of TIL therapy for anti-PD-1-resistant metastatic lung cancer. As to time point: pre-treatment sample, taken before nivolumab and TIL therapy. Tumor tissue came from excised metastases, mostly pleural nodules or supraclavicular lymph nodes. This was the immunoSEQ v3 assay. Generated by immunoSEQ multiplex PCR, the TCRdb table keeps only in-frame clones and is missing some. The sample lists approximately 23,000 clones; roughly three fifths were seen once. Sequenced here: tumor tissue, sampled at baseline. The receptors come from a woman aged 25-85 years with non-small cell lung cancer.

The rearrangement uses TRBV30 and TRBJ2-4, with a tentative D call TRBD2 (5 bases). CDR3 length: 12 residues. In germline, CDR1 is GTSNPN, CDR2 SVGIG (reference sequence). V lost 5 bases to trimming and J lost 15 bases, with 20 bases between them. CDR3 in DNA: TGTGCCTGGGGGATCGACTACGGTGTCTTGTACTTC. This sequence encodes CAWGIDYGVLYF.

The chain carries TRBV19 and TRBJ2-2; 11 bases are a match to TRBD2. Germline-derived CDR1 and CDR2 are LNHDA and SQIVND (reference sequence). This CDR3 region has 16 residues. V dropped 5 bases and J dropped 7; count of bases not matched to a gene: 9. CDR3 DNA: TGTGCCAGTAGTCCTCGGACTAGCGGGTGGGGCGGGGAGCTGTTTTTT. Its protein is CASSPRTSGWGGELFF.

By share, this clone ranks as medium-sized. The chain is built from TRBV19 and TRBJ1-1; 7 nucleotides match TRBD1. With 6 bases clipped from V and 1 base from J, the junction kept 5 bases outside the gene matches. The CDR3 covers 14 residues. Germline assignment: CDR1 LNHDA and CDR2 SQIVND (reference sequence). CDR3 in DNA: TGTGCCAGTAGGCCGACAGGGACGAACACTGAAGCTTTCTTT. Translating gives CASRPTGTNTEAFF.

This clone was recorded once. The rearrangement joins TRBV15 to TRBJ2-6; D may correspond to TRBD1 or TRBD2 (5 bases each). This CDR3 is built from 18 residues. Germline V lookup: CDR1 LNHNV, CDR2 YYDKDF (reference sequence). Trimming took off 1 base at V and 0 bases at J, with 13 bases between the two ends. Here the CDR3 reads CATSRAGPGSSGANVLTF. The CDR3 DNA is TGTGCCACCAGCAGAGCGGGACCTGGGAGCTCTGGGGCCAACGTCCTGACTTTC. The full variable domain, rest sourced from reference TRBV15 and TRBJ2-6, is DAMVIQNPRYQVTQFGKPVTLSCSQTLNHNVMYWYQQKSSQAPKLLFHYYDKDFNNEADTPDNFQSRRPNTSFCFLDIRSPGLGDTAMYLCATSRAGPGSSGANVLTFGAGSRLTVL.

The CDR3 spells CASAVAGGREQYF. As DNA, the CDR3 is TGTGCCAGCGCGGTAGCGGGAGGGCGCGAGCAGTACTTC. The chain carries TRBV5-4 and TRBJ2-7; 11 bases align to TRBD2. Trimming took 7 bases from V and 6 from J; bases not matched to a gene: 6. CDR3 size: 13 residues. Germline V CDR1 and CDR2: SGHNT, YYREEE (reference sequence).

The genes are TRBV11-2 and TRBJ2-7, with D tentatively TRBD1 or TRBD2 (5 bases each). This CDR3 is built from 13 residues. Germline V gives CDR1 SGHAT, CDR2 FQNNGV. The V end was cut by 3 bases, the J end by 3 bases, with 9 bases between. The CDR3 sequence: CASSLLGVYEQYF. The CDR3 nucleotides read TGTGCCAGCAGCTTGCTGGGGGTCTACGAGCAGTACTTC.

CDR3 in amino acids: CASRSGGFSQPQHF. Here the CDR3 DNA reads TGTGCCAGCAGGTCTGGAGGTTTCAGTCAGCCCCAGCATTTT. V gene TRBV7-2 combines with J gene TRBJ1-5; D gene uncertain. CDR1 and CDR2 from the germline V gene are SGHTA and FQGNSA. V was shortened by 6 bases and J by 6 bases, with 15 bases between the two germline ends. CDR3 size: 14 residues.

This clone has more than one count but fewer than ten. J is TRBJ1-2 and V is TRBV6-6; possible D gene TRBD1, 5 bases. The CDR3 is 14 residues long. The germline CDR1 and CDR2 sequences are MNHNY and SVGAGI (reference sequence). Trimming stripped 7 bases from V and 2 bases from J, with 14 bases between. The CDR3 sequence: CASTTGRRNYGYTF. The CDR3 DNA is TGTGCCAGCACAACGGGACGGAGGAACTATGGCTACACCTTC.

The chain has TRBV30 and TRBJ1-3; tentatively, D is TRBD1 (5 bases). CDR1 GTSNPN and CDR2 SVGIG come from the germline V gene (reference sequence). Trimming removed 2 bases at V and 3 bases at J, with 14 bases between. The CDR3 extends over 15 amino acids. This CDR3 reads CAWSYRGPGGNTIYF. Written as DNA, the CDR3 is TGTGCCTGGAGTTATCGGGGCCCGGGTGGAAACACCATATATTTT.

The rearrangement joins TRBV6-1 to TRBJ2-4; D gene unclear. V lost 4 bases and J lost 13, with 11 bases in between. CDR3 length: 11 amino acids. CDR1 and CDR2 (germline): MNHNS, SASEGT. The CDR3 DNA sequence: TGTGCCAGCAGTGGGAGTTCTGCACAGTACTTC. Translation gives CASSGSSAQYF.

In its sample, this clone was seen a few times. V is TRBV9 and J is TRBJ1-5; no clear D. Germline-derived CDR1 and CDR2 are SGDLS and YYNGEE. V lost 1 base and J lost 4, with 6 bases in between. The length of the CDR3 is 13 residues. In nucleotides, the CDR3 is TGTGCCAGCAGCGTAAGTGGGAATCAGCCCCAGCATTTT. It is translated as CASSVSGNQPQHF.

In its sample, this clone was seen a few times. The chain links TRBV6-6 to TRBJ1-3; D call uncertain. Germline CDR1 is MNHNY and CDR2 is SVGAGI (reference sequence). V lost 5 bases and J lost 3, with 5 bases in between. The CDR3 has 12 amino acids. The CDR3 protein is CASSSGGNTIYF. The CDR3, as DNA: TGTGCCAGCAGTAGCGGTGGAAACACCATATATTTT.

This sequence joins TRBV4-1 and TRBJ1-3; no firm D call. Germline assignment: CDR1 MGHRA and CDR2 YSYEKL. This CDR3 is 12 amino acids long. Trimming stripped 4 bases from V and 4 bases from J, with 5 bases between. In DNA, the CDR3 is TGCGCCAGCAGCCCCGGCGGAAACACCATATATTTT. This translates into CASSPGGNTIYF.

V usage is TRBV30 and J usage is TRBJ1-3; D possibly corresponds to TRBD1 (6 bases). This CDR3 is 13 amino acids long. Germline V gives CDR1 GTSNPN, CDR2 SVGIG (reference sequence). V lost 3 bases and J lost 2, with 8 bases in between. The CDR3 loop reads CAWSRGTGNTIYF. CDR3 sequence (DNA): TGTGCCTGGAGCAGGGGAACTGGAAACACCATATATTTT. Variable domain in full (rest from reference TRBV30 and TRBJ1-3): SQTIHQWPATLVQPVGSPLSLECTVEGTSNPNLYWYRQAAGRGLQLLFYSVGIGQISSEVPQNLSASRPQDRQFILSSKKLLLSDSGFYLCAWSRGTGNTIYFGEGSWLTVV.

This clone is medium-sized by share. The chain links TRBV28 to TRBJ2-7, with D uncertain. The CDR3 consists of 11 residues. Germline assignment: CDR1 MDHEN and CDR2 SYDVKM. V was shortened by 6 bases and J by 3 bases, with 6 bases between the two germline ends. The CDR3 DNA sequence: TGTGCCAGCAGGGGTGACTACGAGCAGTACTTC. Protein: CASRGDYEQYF.